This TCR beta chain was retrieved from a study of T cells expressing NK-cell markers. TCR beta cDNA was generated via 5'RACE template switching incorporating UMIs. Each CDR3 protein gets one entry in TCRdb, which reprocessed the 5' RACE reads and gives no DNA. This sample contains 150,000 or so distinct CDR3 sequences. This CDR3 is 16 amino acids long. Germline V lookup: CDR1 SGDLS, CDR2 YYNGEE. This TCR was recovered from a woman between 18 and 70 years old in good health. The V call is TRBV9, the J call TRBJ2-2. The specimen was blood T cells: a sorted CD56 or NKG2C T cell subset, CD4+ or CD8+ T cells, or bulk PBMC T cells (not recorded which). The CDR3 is CASSVFWQADTGELFF.